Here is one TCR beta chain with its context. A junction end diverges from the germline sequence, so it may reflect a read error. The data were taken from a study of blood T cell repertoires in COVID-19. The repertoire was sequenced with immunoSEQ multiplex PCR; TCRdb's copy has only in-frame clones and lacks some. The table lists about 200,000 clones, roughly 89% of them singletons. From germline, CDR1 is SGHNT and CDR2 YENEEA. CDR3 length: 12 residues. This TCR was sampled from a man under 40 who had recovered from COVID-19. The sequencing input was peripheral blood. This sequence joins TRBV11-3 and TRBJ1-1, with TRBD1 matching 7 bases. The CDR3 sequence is CASSLAVADRLF. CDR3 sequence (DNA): TGTGCCAGCAGCTTAGCGGTCGCGGACAGGCTGTTT.